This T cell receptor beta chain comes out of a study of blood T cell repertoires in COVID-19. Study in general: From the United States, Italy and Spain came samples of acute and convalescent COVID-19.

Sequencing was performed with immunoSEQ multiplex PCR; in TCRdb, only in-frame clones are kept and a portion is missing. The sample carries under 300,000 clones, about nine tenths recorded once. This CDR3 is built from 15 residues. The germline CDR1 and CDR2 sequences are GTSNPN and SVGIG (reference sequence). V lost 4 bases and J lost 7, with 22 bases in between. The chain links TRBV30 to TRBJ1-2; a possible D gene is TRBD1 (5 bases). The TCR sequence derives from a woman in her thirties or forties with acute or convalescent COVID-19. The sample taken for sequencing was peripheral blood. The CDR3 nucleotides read TGTGCCTGGACCATCCGGGGGTCCTACTTGAGTGGCTACACCTTC. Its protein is CAWTIRGSYLSGYTF. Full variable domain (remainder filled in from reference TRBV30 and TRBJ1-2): SQTIHQWPATLVQPVGSPLSLECTVEGTSNPNLYWYRQAAGRGLQLLFYSVGIGQISSEVPQNLSASRPQDRQFILSSKKLLLSDSGFYLCAWTIRGSYLSGYTFGSGTRLTVV.